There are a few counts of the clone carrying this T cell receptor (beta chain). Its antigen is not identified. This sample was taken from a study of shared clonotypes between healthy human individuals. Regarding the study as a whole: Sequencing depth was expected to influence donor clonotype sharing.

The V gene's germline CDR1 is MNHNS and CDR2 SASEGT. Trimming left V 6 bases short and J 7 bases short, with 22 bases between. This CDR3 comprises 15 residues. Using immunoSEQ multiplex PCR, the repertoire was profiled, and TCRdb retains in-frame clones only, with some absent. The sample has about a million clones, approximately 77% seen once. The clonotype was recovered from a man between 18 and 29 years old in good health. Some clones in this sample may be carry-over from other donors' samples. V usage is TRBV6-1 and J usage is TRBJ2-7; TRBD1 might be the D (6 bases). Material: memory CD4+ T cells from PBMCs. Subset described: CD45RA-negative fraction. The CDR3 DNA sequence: TGTGCCAGCAGATATCGAACTGGGACACCGGCGGAGCAGTACTTC. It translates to CASRYRTGTPAEQYF.